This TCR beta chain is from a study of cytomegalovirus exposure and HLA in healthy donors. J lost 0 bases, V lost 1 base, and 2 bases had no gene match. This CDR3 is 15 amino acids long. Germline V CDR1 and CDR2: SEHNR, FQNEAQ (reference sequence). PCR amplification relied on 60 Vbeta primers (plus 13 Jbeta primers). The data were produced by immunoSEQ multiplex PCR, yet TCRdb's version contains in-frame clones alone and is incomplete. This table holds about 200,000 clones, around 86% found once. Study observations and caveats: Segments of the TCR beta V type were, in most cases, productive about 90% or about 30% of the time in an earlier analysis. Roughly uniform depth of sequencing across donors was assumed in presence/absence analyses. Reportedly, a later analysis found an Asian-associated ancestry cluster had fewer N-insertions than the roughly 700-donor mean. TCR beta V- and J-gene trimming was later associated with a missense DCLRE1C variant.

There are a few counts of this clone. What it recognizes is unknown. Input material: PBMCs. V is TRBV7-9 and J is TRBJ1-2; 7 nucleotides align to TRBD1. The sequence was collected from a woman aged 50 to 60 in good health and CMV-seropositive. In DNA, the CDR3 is TGTGCCAGCAGCTTAGGTACAGGGGCTAACTATGGCTACACCTTC. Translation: CASSLGTGANYGYTF.